This T cell receptor (beta chain) is from a study of beta chain features in type 1 diabetes. Findings and limits, study-wide: Naive, central memory and Treg TCRB repertoires appeared more alike in patients than in healthy donors.

Trimming removed 0 bases from V and 4 bases from J, with 9 bases in between. The CDR3 is 13 amino acids. Germline CDR1 is GTSNPN and CDR2 is SVGIG (reference sequence). Of the isolated RNA, all was reverse transcribed, and so the sequenced material was expressed TCRB transcripts. The average read count of naive, central memory and regulatory T cell samples was some 3.9 million. Measured with immunoSEQ multiplex PCR; TCRdb has only the in-frame clones, and not every one. In the table there are 350,000 or so clones, 15% to 20% of which are singletons. Worth noting for this clone: The antigen remains undetermined. Distinct nucleotide sequences in the sample also encode this CDR3.

Cell sorting via CD45RO/CCR7/CD25/CD127/CD95/CD27 was performed to obtain CD4+ naive, central memory, regulatory and stem cell-like memory cells. The receptor was isolated from a woman aged 18-29 years in good health. Input material: naive CD4+ T cells from blood. V and J are TRBV30 and TRBJ1-1; D may be TRBD1 (5 bases). The CDR3 loop is CAWSVRGGTEAFF. CDR3 DNA sequence: TGTGCCTGGAGTGTTAGGGGAGGCACTGAAGCTTTCTTT.